One sample yielded the 11 T cell receptor beta chains listed below, sequenced in a study of human T cells and chemical hapten exposure. Using its own MiXCR run on the RACE reads, TCRdb lists one record per CDR3 protein. The sample holds 300,000 to 450,000 distinct CDR3 sequences; approximately 5.1% are singletons and the top ten take approximately 2.4%. Documented time point: pre-sensitization, week 0. Indicated treatment: therapeutic diphenylcyclopropenone sensitization with weekly scalp DPC. Source: whole blood, taken in connection with sensitization to the hapten diphenylcyclopropenone (DPC). The receptors derive from a woman aged 45-59 years with alopecia areata. Some clones in this sample may be carry-over from other donors' samples.

This clonotype turned up a few times. V usage is TRBV7-8 and J usage is TRBJ1-4; D is unclear. In germline, CDR1 is SGHVS, CDR2 FQNEAQ. The ends were cut back, 3 bases at V and 7 bases at J, with 6 bases in the middle. This CDR3 comprises 12 residues. The CDR3 nucleotides are TGTGCCAGCAGCTTGGATCTTGAAAAACTGTTTTTT. Amino acid sequence: CASSLDLEKLFF.

This clonotype was counted at least ten times. The chain links TRBV7-9 to TRBJ1-3, with a weak D call TRBD1 (6 bases). The CDR3 is 18 residues long. V was cut by 0 bases and J by 2 bases, with 17 bases left in between. CDR1 is SEHNR and CDR2 is FQNEAQ in the germline V gene (reference sequence). CDR3 DNA sequence: TGTGCCAGCAGCTTAGCCGGGACCAGGGGTATGACTGGAAACACCATATATTTT. It specifies CASSLAGTRGMTGNTIYF.

This rearrangement joins TRBV6-1 to TRBJ2-2; D gene uncertain. The CDR3 spans 14 residues. Germline CDR1 is MNHNS and CDR2 is SASEGT. The V and J ends lost 3 bases and 9 bases respectively, with 14 bases between them. The CDR3 bases are TGTGCCAGCAGTGAGATCCTTTTAGAGCGGGAGCTGTTTTTT. This translates into CASSEILLERELFF.

The table lists this clonotype with a few counts. The V call is TRBV20-1, the J call TRBJ2-3; no clear D gene. The V end was cut by 4 bases, the J end by 2 bases, with 10 bases between. Germline V gene data show CDR1 as DFQATT and CDR2 as SNEGSKA (reference sequence). This CDR3 spans 13 amino acids. In DNA, the CDR3 is TGCAGTGCTAATGCGCCGCTCACAGATACGCAGTATTTT. It yields the protein CSANAPLTDTQYF.

A few counts support this clonotype. The CDR3 coding sequence is TGTGCCAGCAGCTTAGCGCTCGGGGGGGAGACCCAGTACTTC. Protein: CASSLALGGETQYF. J is TRBJ2-5 and V is TRBV7-9, with TRBD2 identical over 7 bases. The germline CDR1 and CDR2 sequences are SEHNR and FQNEAQ (reference sequence). J gave up 5 bases and V 0 bases, and 3 bases lay outside the gene matches. This CDR3 is 14 amino acids long.

This clonotype was found many times. V usage is TRBV9 and J usage is TRBJ2-3; TRBD2 aligns across 9 bases. CDR3 length: 16 amino acids. J was trimmed by 4 bases and V by 0 bases; bases with no gene match: 6. Germline CDR1 and CDR2: SGDLS and YYNGEE. DNA of the CDR3: TGTGCCAGCAGCGTAGGGGTTAGCGGGAGATCAGATACGCAGTATTTT. Its protein product is CASSVGVSGRSDTQYF.

The chain is built from TRBV6-2 or TRBV6-3 and TRBJ2-5; TRBD2 matches 10 bases. The germline V gene has CDR1 MNHEY and CDR2 SVGEGT. Trimming at V came to 1 base and at J to 1 base, leaving 0 bases not matched to a gene. CDR3 length: 15 residues. The CDR3: CASSYWTSGQETQYF. In DNA form, the CDR3 reads TGTGCCAGCAGTTACTGGACTAGCGGCCAAGAGACCCAGTACTTC.

This clonotype was seen ten or more times. The gene calls are TRBV12-3 or TRBV12-4 and TRBJ2-7; no clear D gene. With 1 base removed from V and 2 bases from J, the gap between germline ends came to 9 bases. CDR3 size: 14 residues. The CDR3 sequence is CASSLEARTYEQYF. CDR3 bases: TGTGCCAGCAGTTTAGAGGCCCGAACCTACGAGCAGTACTTC.

In its sample, this clonotype was seen many times. V usage is TRBV6-5 and J usage is TRBJ2-1; TRBD1 agrees at 8 bases. V lost 5 bases, J lost 8 bases, and 11 bases stayed unmatched. The germline gives CDR1 MNHEY, CDR2 SVGAGI. The CDR3 has 15 residues. The CDR3 protein is CASSADRGSADEQFF. The CDR3 nucleotides read TGTGCCAGCAGTGCCGACAGGGGATCGGCTGATGAGCAGTTCTTC.

The sample holds many counts of this clonotype. Germline and junction disagree at one end, which may indicate a read error. The chain uses TRBV6-2 or TRBV6-3 and TRBJ2-7, with TRBD2 as a possible D gene (6 bases). CDR1 and CDR2 from the germline V gene are MNHEY and SVGEGT. This CDR3 comprises 12 residues. In DNA, the CDR3 is TGTGCCAGCAGTTACTCGCGGGACCTAGCTTCCTTC. Protein sequence: CASSYSRDLASF.

This clonotype appeared many times. CDR3 sequence: CASSLDRWEGTSYNEQFF. CDR3 bases: TGTGCCAGCAGCTTAGATCGATGGGAGGGGACCTCCTACAATGAGCAGTTCTTC. The chain links TRBV7-8 to TRBJ2-1; 7 bases fit TRBD2. CDR1 and CDR2 from the germline V gene are SGHVS and FQNEAQ. J gave up 0 bases and V 1 base, and 9 bases lay outside the gene matches. The CDR3 is 18 amino acids.